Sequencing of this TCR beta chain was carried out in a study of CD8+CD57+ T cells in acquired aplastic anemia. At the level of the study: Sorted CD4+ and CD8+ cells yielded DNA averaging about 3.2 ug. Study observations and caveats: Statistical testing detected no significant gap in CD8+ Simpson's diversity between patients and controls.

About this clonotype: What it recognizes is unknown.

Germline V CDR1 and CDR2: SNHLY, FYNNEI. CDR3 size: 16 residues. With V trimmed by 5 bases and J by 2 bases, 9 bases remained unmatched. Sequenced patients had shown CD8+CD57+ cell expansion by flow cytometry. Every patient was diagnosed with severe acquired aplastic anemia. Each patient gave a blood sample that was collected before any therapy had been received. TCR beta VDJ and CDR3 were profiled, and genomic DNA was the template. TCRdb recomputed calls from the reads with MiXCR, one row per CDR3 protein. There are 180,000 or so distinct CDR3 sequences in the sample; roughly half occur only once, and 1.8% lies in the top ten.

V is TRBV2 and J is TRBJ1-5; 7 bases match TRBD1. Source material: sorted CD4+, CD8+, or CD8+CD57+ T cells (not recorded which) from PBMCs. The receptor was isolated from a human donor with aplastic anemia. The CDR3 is CASSRRTGNRNQPQHF. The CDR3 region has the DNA TGTGCCAGCAGTAGAAGGACAGGAAATCGCAATCAGCCCCAGCATTTT.